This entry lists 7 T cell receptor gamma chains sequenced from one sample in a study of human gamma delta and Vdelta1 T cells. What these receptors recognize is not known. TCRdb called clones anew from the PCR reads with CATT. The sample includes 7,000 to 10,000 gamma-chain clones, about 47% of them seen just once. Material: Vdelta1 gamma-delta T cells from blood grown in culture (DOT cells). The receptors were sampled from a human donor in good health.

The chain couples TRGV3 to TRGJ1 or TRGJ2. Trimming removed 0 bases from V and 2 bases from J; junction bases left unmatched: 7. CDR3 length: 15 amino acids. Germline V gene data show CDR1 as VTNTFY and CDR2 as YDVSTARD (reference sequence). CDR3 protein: CATWDRRLDYYKKLF. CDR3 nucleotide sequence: TGTGCCACCTGGGACAGGCGGTTGGATTATTATAAGAAACTCTTT.

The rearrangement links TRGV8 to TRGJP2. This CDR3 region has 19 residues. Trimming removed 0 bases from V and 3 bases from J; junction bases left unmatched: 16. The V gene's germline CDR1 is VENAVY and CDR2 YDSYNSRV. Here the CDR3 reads CATWDRQGGRVGSDWIKTF. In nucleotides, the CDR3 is TGTGCCACCTGGGATAGGCAGGGTGGTAGAGTTGGTAGTGATTGGATCAAGACGTTT.

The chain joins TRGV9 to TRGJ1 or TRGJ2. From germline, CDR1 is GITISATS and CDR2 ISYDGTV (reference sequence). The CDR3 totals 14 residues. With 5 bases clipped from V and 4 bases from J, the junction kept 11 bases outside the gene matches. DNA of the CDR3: TGTGCCTTGTGGGCCGGGGTGTTGTATTATAAGAAACTCTTT. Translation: CALWAGVLYYKKLF.

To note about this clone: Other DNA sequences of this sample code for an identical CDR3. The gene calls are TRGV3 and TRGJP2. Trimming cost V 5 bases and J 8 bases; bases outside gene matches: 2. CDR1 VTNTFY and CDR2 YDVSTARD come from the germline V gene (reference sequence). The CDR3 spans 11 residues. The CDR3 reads CATWGDWIKTF. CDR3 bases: TGTGCCACCTGGGGCGATTGGATCAAGACGTTT.

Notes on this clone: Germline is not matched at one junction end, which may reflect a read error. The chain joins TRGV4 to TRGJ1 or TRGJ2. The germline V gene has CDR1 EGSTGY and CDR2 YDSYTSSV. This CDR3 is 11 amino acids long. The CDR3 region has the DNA TGTGCCCCCTGGGATGGGCATAAGAAACTCTTT. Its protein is CAPWDGHKKLF.

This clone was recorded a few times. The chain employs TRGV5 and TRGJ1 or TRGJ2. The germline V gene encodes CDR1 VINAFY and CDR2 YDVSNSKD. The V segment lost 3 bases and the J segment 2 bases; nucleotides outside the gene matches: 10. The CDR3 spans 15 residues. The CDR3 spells CATWDPRDYYYKKLF. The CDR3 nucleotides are TGTGCCACCTGGGACCCCAGGGATTATTATTATAAGAAACTCTTT.

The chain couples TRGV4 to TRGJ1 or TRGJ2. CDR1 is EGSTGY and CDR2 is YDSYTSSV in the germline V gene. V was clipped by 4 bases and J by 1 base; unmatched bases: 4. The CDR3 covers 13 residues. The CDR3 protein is CATWERNYYKKLF. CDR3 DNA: TGTGCCACCTGGGAACGAAATTATTATAAGAAACTCTTT.